This T cell receptor beta chain was sequenced for a study of T cells in Graves' hyperthyroidism and ophthalmopathy. Across the study: Staff took peripheral blood when the initial diagnosis was made, before any treatment began.

Amplification of TCR beta CDR3 regions was performed using RNA transcripts as template. A first-round RT-PCR of the TCR CDR3 used the HTBI primer set. TCRdb independently ran MiXCR on the multiplex PCR reads; one entry per CDR3 protein. The repertoire consists of 800,000 or so distinct CDR3 sequences, with 35% to 45% occurring once and the leading ten covering approximately 8.7%. Of note for this clonotype: The junction departs from germline at one end; a sequencing error may be responsible.

This TCR came from a man between 18 and 29 years old with Graves' hyperthyroidism. The sequenced sample was blood.

The CDR3 sequence: CASSQDRGAFF. In DNA form, the CDR3 reads TGCGCCAGCAGCCAAGATAGAGGGGCTTTCTTT. This chain links TRBV7-8 with TRBJ1-1, with no clear D. This CDR3 is built from 11 residues. In germline, CDR1 is SGHVS, CDR2 FQNEAQ.